This T cell receptor beta chain was observed in a study of T-cell memory formation after mild COVID-19. This clonotype was seen a few times. Antigen specificity is unknown. Each CDR3 protein gets one entry after TCRdb re-called the 5' RACE reads with MiXCR. The sample holds over 500,000 distinct CDR3 sequences, about 18% seen once. Findings and caveats of the study: The study found contracting CD4+ clones mainly in CM and EM and contracting CD8+ clones in EMRA.

Material for sequencing was PBMCs or a T cell subset sorted from them (not recorded which). This receptor was obtained from an adult woman who had mild COVID-19 (a few samples of this study predate the infection). Cell type and time point are not known.

CDR3 sequence reads: CASSFGGQGNSPLHF. The CDR3 nucleotides read TGTGCCAGCAGCTTCGGGGGACAGGGAAATTCACCCCTCCACTTT. The V call is TRBV11-3, the J call TRBJ1-6; 9 positions match TRBD1. Germline V gene lookup returns CDR1 SGHNT and CDR2 YENEEA. This CDR3 comprises 15 residues. V lost 3 bases, J lost 7 bases, and 4 bases stayed unmatched.